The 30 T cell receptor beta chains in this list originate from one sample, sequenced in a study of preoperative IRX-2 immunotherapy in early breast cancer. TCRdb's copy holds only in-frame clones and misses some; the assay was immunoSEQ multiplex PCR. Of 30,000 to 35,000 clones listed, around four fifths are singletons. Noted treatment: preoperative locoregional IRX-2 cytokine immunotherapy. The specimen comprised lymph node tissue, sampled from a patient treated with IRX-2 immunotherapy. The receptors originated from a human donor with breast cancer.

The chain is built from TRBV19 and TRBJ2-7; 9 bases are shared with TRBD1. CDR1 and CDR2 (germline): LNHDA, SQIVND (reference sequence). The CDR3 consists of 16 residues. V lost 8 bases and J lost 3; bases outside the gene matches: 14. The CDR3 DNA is TGTGCCAGTGCTAAGACGGGGGGACAGGGAAACTACGAGCAGTACTTC. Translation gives CASAKTGGQGNYEQYF.

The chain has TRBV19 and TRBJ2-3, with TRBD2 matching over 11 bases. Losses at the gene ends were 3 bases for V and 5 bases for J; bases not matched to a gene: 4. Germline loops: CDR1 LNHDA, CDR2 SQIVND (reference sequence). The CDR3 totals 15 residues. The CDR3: CASSMTSGMKDTQYF. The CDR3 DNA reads TGTGCCAGTAGTATGACTAGCGGGATGAAAGATACGCAGTATTTT. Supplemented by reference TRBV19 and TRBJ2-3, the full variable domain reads DGGITQSPKYLFRKEGQNVTLSCEQNLNHDAMYWYRQDPGQGLRLIYYSQIVNDFQKGDIAEGYSVSREKKESFPLTVTSAQKNPTAFYLCASSMTSGMKDTQYFGPGTRLTVL.

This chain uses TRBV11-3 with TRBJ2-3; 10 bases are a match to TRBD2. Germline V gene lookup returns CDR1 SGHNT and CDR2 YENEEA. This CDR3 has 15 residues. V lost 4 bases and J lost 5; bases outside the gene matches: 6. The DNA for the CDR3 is TGTGCCAGCAGCTCCCAGCGGGGGGGTGGAGATACGCAGTATTTT. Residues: CASSSQRGGGDTQYF. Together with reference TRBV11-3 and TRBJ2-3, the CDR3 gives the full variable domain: EAGVVQSPRYKIIEKKQPVAFWCNPISGHNTLYWYLQNLGQGPELLIRYENEEAVDDSQLPKDRFSAERLKGVDSTLKIQPAELGDSAVYLCASSSQRGGGDTQYFGPGTRLTVL.

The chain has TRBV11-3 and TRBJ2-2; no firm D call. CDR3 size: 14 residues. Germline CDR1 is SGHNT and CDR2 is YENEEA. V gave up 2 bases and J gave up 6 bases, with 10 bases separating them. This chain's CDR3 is CASSLNPRAGELFF. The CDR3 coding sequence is TGTGCCAGCAGCTTAAACCCGAGAGCCGGGGAGCTGTTTTTT.

CDR3 protein: CASSLGSLGRGNEKLFF. The CDR3 nucleotides read TGTGCCAGCAGCTTAGGATCGCTGGGACGGGGTAATGAAAAACTGTTTTTT. The V gene is TRBV11-3, the J gene TRBJ1-4; maybe TRBD1 (5 bases). The CDR3 totals 17 residues. Germline CDR1 is SGHNT and CDR2 is YENEEA. V was trimmed by 1 base and J by 4 bases, leaving 16 bases between them.

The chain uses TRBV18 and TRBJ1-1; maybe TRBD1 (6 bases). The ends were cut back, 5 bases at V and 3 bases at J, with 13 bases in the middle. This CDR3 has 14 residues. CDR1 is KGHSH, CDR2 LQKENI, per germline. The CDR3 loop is CASSLTTGHTEAFF. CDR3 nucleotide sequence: TGTGCCAGCTCATTAACTACAGGGCACACTGAAGCTTTCTTT.

The CDR3 loop is CASMLRQGRNEQYF. Written as DNA, the CDR3 is TGTGCCAGCATGCTTCGACAGGGCCGAAACGAGCAGTACTTC. V is TRBV6-8 and J is TRBJ2-7, with 7 bases that match TRBD1. CDR3 size: 14 residues. Germline V CDR1 and CDR2: MNHGY, SAAAGT. The junction had 11 bases not matched to a gene; V was cut back by 7 bases and J by 5 bases.

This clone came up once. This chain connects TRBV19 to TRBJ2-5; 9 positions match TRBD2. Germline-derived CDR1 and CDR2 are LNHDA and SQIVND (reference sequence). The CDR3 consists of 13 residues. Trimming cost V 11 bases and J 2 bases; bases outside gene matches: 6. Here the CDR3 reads CAPQRGAQETQYF. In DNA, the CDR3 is TGTGCCCCACAGCGGGGGGCTCAAGAGACCCAGTACTTC.

In nucleotides, the CDR3 is TGTGCCAGCAGCTCCGGGACAGTGAACACTGAAGCTTTCTTT. The encoded protein is CASSSGTVNTEAFF. The chain uses TRBV7-6 and TRBJ1-1, with 7 bases aligning to TRBD1. In germline, CDR1 is SGHVS, CDR2 FNYEAQ. With 4 bases clipped from V and 0 bases from J, the junction kept 2 bases outside the gene matches. CDR3 length equals 14 residues.

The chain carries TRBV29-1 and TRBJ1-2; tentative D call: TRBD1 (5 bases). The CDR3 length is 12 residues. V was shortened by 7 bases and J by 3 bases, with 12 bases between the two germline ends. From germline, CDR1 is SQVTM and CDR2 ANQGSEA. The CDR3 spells CSASGGDYGYTF. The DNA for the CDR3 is TGCAGCGCATCCGGGGGGGACTATGGCTACACCTTC.

DNA of the CDR3: TGTGCCAGCAGCGGACAGCACTCTGGAAACACCATATATTTT. Translated, it gives CASSGQHSGNTIYF. This chain links TRBV6-8 with TRBJ1-3; D is perhaps TRBD1 (6 bases). V lost 6 bases and J 0 bases, leaving 9 bases between the germline ends. Per germline, CDR1 MNHGY and CDR2 SAAAGT. This CDR3 is 14 amino acids long.

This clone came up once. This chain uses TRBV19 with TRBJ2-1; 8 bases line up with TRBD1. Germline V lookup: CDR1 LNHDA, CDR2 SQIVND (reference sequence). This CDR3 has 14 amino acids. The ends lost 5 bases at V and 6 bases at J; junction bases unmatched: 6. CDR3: CASSQDRDLNEQFF. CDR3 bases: TGTGCCAGTAGTCAGGACAGGGACCTCAATGAGCAGTTCTTC.

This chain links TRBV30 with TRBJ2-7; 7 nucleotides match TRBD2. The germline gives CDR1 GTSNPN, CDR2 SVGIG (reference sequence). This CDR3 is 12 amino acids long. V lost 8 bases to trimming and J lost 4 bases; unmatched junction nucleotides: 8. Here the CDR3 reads CAGTIGGYEQYF. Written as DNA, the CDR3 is TGTGCCGGGACTATCGGGGGTTACGAGCAGTACTTC.

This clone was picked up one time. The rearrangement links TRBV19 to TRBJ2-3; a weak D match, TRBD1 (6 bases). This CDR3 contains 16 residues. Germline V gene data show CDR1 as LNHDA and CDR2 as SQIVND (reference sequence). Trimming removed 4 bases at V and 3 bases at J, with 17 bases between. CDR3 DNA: TGTGCCAGTAGTAGGGCCTCAGGGGTGAGAACAGATACGCAGTATTTT. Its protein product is CASSRASGVRTDTQYF.

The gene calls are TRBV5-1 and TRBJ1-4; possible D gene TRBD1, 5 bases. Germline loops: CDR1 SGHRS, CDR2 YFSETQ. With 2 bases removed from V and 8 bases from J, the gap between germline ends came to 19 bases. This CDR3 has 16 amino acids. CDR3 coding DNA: TGCGCCAGCAGCTTAAGATTCAGGGAGTCTTGGGAAAAACTGTTTTTT. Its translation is CASSLRFRESWEKLFF.

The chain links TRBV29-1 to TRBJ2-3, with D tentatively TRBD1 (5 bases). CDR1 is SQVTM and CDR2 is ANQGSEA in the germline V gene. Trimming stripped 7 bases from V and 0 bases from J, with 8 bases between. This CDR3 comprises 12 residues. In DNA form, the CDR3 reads TGCAGCGCAGACAGTAGCACAGATACGCAGTATTTT. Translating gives CSADSSTDTQYF.

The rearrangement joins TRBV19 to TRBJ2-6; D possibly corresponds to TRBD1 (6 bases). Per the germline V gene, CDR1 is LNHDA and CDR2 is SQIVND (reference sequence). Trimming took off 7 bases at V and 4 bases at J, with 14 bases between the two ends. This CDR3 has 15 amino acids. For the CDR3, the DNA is TGTGCCAGTACCGATAGGGGGTCCGGGGCCAACGTCCTGACTTTC. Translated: CASTDRGSGANVLTF.

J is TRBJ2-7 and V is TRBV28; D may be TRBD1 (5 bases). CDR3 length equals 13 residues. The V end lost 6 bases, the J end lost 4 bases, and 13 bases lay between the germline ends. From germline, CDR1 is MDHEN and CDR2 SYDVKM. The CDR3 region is CASSLMGLYEQYF. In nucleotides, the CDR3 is TGTGCCAGCAGCCTAATGGGGCTATACGAGCAGTACTTC.

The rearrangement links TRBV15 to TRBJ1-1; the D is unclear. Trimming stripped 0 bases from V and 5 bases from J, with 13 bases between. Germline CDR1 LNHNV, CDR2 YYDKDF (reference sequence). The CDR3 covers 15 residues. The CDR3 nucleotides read TGTGCCACCAGCAGAGATCTGGCCAGTTGGACTGAAGCTTTCTTT. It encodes CATSRDLASWTEAFF.

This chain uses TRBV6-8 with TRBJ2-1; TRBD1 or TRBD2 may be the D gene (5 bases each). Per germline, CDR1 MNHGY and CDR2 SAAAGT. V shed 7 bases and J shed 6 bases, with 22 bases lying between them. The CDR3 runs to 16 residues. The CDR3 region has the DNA TGTGCCAGCAACCCGCCCGGGACCCGTTATGGCAATGAGCAGTTCTTC. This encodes CASNPPGTRYGNEQFF.

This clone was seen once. The CDR3 reads CASSQGQSSYNEQFF. CDR3 in DNA: TGCGCCAGCAGCCAGGGACAGAGCTCCTACAATGAGCAGTTCTTC. The chain links TRBV5-1 to TRBJ2-1; TRBD1 aligns across 7 bases. The junction had 4 bases not matched to a gene; V was cut back by 4 bases and J by 0 bases. This CDR3 has 15 amino acids. Germline V gives CDR1 SGHRS, CDR2 YFSETQ.

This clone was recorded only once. In nucleotides, the CDR3 is TGTGCCAGTAGTGCCCGCGAGGGTGCCCAGCATTTT. It yields the protein CASSAREGAQHF. V is TRBV19 and J is TRBJ1-5; D gene unclear. Trimming took off 5 bases at V and 11 bases at J, with 13 bases between the two ends. The CDR3 length is 12 residues. The germline V gene encodes CDR1 LNHDA and CDR2 SQIVND (reference sequence).

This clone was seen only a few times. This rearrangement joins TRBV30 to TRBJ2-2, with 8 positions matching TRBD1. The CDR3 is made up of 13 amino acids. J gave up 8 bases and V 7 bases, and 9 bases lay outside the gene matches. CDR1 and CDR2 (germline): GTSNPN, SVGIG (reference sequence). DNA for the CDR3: TGTGCCTCGGACAGGGATTGGTTGGGGGAGCTGTTTTTT. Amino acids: CASDRDWLGELFF.

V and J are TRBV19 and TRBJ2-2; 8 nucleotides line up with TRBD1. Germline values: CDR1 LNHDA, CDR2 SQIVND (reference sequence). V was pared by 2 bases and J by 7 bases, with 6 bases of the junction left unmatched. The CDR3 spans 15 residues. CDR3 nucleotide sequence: TGTGCCAGTAGTATACCCCCAGGGGGCATCGGGGAGCTGTTTTTT. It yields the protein CASSIPPGGIGELFF.

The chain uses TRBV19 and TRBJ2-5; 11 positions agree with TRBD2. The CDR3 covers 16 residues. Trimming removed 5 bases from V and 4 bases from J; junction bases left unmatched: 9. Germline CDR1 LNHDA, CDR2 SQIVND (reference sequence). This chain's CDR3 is CASSEVASGGLETQYF. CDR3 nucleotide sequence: TGTGCCAGTAGTGAGGTCGCTAGCGGGGGGTTAGAGACCCAGTACTTC.

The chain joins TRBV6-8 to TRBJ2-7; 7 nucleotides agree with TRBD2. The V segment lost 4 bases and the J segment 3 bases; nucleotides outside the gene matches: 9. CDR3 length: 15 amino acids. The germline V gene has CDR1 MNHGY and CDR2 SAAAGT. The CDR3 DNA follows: TGTGCCAGCAGTTCCCCGGGGGGAAGGAACTACGAGCAGTACTTC. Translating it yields CASSSPGGRNYEQYF.

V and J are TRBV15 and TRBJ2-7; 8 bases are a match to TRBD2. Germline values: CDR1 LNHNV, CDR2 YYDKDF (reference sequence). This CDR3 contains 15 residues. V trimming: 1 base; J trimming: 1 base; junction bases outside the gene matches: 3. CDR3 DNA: TGTGCCACCAGCAGAGGGTTAGCGGGATCCTACGAGCAGTACTTC. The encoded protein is CATSRGLAGSYEQYF.

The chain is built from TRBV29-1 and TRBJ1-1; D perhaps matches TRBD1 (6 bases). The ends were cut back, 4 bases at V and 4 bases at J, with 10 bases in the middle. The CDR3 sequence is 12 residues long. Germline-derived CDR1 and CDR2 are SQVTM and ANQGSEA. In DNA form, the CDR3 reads TGCAGCGTTGGGGGGGCTGCCACTGAAGCTTTCTTT. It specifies CSVGGAATEAFF.

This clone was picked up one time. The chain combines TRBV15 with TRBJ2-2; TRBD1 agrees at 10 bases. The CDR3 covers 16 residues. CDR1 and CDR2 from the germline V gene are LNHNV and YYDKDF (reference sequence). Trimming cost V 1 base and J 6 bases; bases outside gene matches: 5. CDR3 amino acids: CATSRGTGGKAGELFF. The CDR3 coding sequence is TGTGCCACCAGCAGAGGGACAGGGGGAAAGGCCGGGGAGCTGTTTTTT. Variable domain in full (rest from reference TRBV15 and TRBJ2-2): DAMVIQNPRYQVTQFGKPVTLSCSQTLNHNVMYWYQQKSSQAPKLLFHYYDKDFNNEADTPDNFQSRRPNTSFCFLDIRSPGLGDTAMYLCATSRGTGGKAGELFFGEGSRLTVL.

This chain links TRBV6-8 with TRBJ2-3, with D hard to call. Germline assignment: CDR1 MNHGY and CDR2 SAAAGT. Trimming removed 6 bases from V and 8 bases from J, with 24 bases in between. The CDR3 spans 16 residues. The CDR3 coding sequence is TGTGCCAGCAGGGAGAGCCGAGCGACTGGCGTTGGTACGCAGTATTTT. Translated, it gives CASRESRATGVGTQYF.